A selection of T cell receptor beta chains follows, all from one sample in a study of identical twins. MiXCR, applied by TCRdb to the 5' RACE reads, yields one record per CDR3 protein. The data contain more than 250,000 distinct CDR3 sequences, under 9% of them singletons. These data are also associated with another study on yellow fever vaccine responses in identical twins.

Sequencing was done on a sample of memory (CD45RO+) T cells sorted from blood. These receptors originate from a young woman in good health. CDR3s include the opening cysteine and the closing phenylalanine or tryptophan.

TRBV3-1	CASSPGLAGVTGELFF
TRBV3-1	CASSRQRWDSYNEQFF
TRBV25-1	CASMSSPFTEAFF
TRBV7-6	CASSLGAGGVGELFF
TRBV5-5	CASSLGWGPRDTGELFF
TRBV7-7	CASSPSGNLQETQYF
TRBV5-1	CASSYGTGNSEQFF
TRBV29-1	CSVAVLVSSGRIGEQFF
TRBV25-1	CASSTQDTPAETQYF
TRBV5-1	CASRPSGTANSPLHF
TRBV12-3/TRBV12-4	CASSQSTIYF
TRBV20-1	CSARDQYMAGGLYNEQFF
TRBV20-1	CSPDRGSTEAFF
TRBV7-2	CASSPIVGQPQHF
TRBV5-4	CASSLAGDRDKTQYF
TRBV9	CASSPWGSSHNEQFF
TRBV19	CASSPWTNEQFF
TRBV7-8	CASSYNQEQGDTF
TRBV29-1	CSVEVQAPEQFF
TRBV7-8	CASSLAANQPQHF
TRBV20-1	CSARNLAGTGELFF
TRBV20-1	CSARVPNNEQFF
TRBV27	CASSFGVFSYEQYF
TRBV6-4	CASSRDPKGGQFF
TRBV9	CASSVGSQAGTGYGYTF
TRBV7-2	CASSLAGTSGIYNEQFF
TRBV7-9	CASSQLPTTSGINIQYF
TRBV19	CASSRKGQGMDTGELFF
TRBV2	CASSTTAGNTIYF
TRBV2	CASSRIGLAGGSSYEQYF
TRBV12-3/TRBV12-4	CASNPLGLATYNEQFF
TRBV20-1	CSARDLRITDTQYF
TRBV5-5	CASSKREIEYNEQFF
TRBV5-1	CASSILNRATSTDTQYF
TRBV10-1	CASSEHGGREQFF
TRBV20-1	CSATDRKETQYF
TRBV30	CAFCSRGRGASRSYNEQFF
TRBV19	CASPGLGEQYF
TRBV2	CASRMTGDYEKLFF
TRBV19	CARGQNTEAFF
TRBV7-9	CASSPTSTVYEQYF
TRBV28	CASSHWGGRTDEQYF
TRBV18	CASSPGLAELGGETQYF
TRBV20-1	CSAWPAGNQETQYF
TRBV2	CASSPGQDNEQFF
TRBV20-1	CSARDPQGQSDTQYF
TRBV6-1	CASNGLAGKSSYNEQFF